Listed here are 21 T cell receptor beta chains from one sample, sequenced in a study of blood T cell repertoires in COVID-19. Method: immunoSEQ multiplex PCR; TCRdb's copy keeps in-frame clones and lacks some. The table includes roughly 400,000 clones, 75% to 90% detected once. Sequenced input: PBMCs or T cells enriched from blood (not recorded which). The receptors shown here come from a man aged 30 to 45 who had recovered from COVID-19.

The chain employs TRBV11-2 and TRBJ1-1, with D unclear. This CDR3 is 13 amino acids long. Germline-derived CDR1 and CDR2 are SGHAT and FQNNGV. Trimming removed 1 base from V and 6 bases from J, with 9 bases in between. This chain's CDR3 is CASSLGSNAEAFF. CDR3 coding DNA: TGTGCCAGCAGCTTAGGGAGTAACGCTGAAGCTTTCTTT. The whole variable domain, remainder taken from reference TRBV11-2 and TRBJ1-1, is EAGVAQSPRYKIIEKRQSVAFWCNPISGHATLYWYQQILGQGPKLLIQFQNNGVVDDSQLPKDRFSAERLKGVDSTLKIQPAKLEDSAVYLCASSLGSNAEAFFGQGTRLTVV.

The chain uses TRBV19 and TRBJ1-6; D is undetermined. Looked up from germline, CDR1 is LNHDA and CDR2 is SQIVND (reference sequence). Trimming cost V 6 bases and J 9 bases, with 18 bases left between them. The CDR3 totals 15 residues. CDR3 sequence: CASSQDRGPGSPLHF. Here the CDR3 DNA reads TGTGCCAGTAGCCAGGATCGCGGGCCAGGTTCACCCCTCCACTTT. Drawing the rest from reference TRBV19 and TRBJ1-6, the complete variable domain is DGGITQSPKYLFRKEGQNVTLSCEQNLNHDAMYWYRQDPGQGLRLIYYSQIVNDFQKGDIAEGYSVSREKKESFPLTVTSAQKNPTAFYLCASSQDRGPGSPLHFGNGTRLTVT.

The rearrangement uses TRBV4-2 and TRBJ1-4, with TRBD1 matching over 7 bases. This CDR3 has 17 amino acids. J was trimmed by 7 bases and V by 0 bases; bases with no gene match: 11. CDR1 and CDR2 (germline): LGHNA, YNFKEQ. CDR3 in DNA: TGTGCCAGCAGCCAAGATCTGCCTCCGGGACAGCGTGAAAAACTGTTTTTT. The encoded protein is CASSQDLPPGQREKLFF.

The chain has TRBV7-9 and TRBJ2-7; 7 bases fit TRBD1. Unmatched junction bases numbered 3, after V lost 0 bases and J lost 4 bases. This CDR3 comprises 14 residues. CDR1 is SEHNR and CDR2 is FQNEAQ in the germline V gene (reference sequence). CDR3 sequence: CASSLAGGRYEQYF. CDR3 bases: TGTGCCAGCAGCTTAGCAGGGGGCAGATACGAGCAGTACTTC. Complete variable domain (other parts from reference TRBV7-9 and TRBJ2-7): DTGVSQNPRHKITKRGQNVTFRCDPISEHNRLYWYRQTLGQGPEFLTYFQNEAQLEKSRLLSDRFSAERPKGSFSTLEIQRTEQGDSAMYLCASSLAGGRYEQYFGPGTRLTVT.

The chain recombines TRBV27 with TRBJ2-7; the match to TRBD2 covers 8 bases. Per the germline V gene, CDR1 is MNHEY and CDR2 is SMNVEV (reference sequence). Trimming removed 4 bases from V and 5 bases from J; junction bases left unmatched: 16. The CDR3 covers 17 residues. CDR3 in DNA: TGTGCCAGCAGTTCCCCCGGCGCAGGTTTTAGCGGGAACGAGCAGTACTTC. It encodes CASSSPGAGFSGNEQYF.

V gene TRBV7-2 combines with J gene TRBJ2-2, with D uncertain. CDR3 length equals 13 residues. The germline V gene has CDR1 SGHTA and CDR2 FQGNSA. Trimming shortened V by 2 bases and J by 5 bases, and 6 bases separated the two germline ends. The CDR3 is CASSLSRTGELFF. The CDR3 DNA reads as TGTGCCAGCAGCTTATCTCGGACCGGGGAGCTGTTTTTT.

For the CDR3, the DNA is TGCGCCAGCAGCCAACTCCCCACTAGCGGAGGTTACAATGAGCAGTTCTTC. Amino acids: CASSQLPTSGGYNEQFF. This chain uses TRBV4-1 with TRBJ2-1; 8 nucleotides line up with TRBD2. There are 17 residues in the CDR3. V lost 2 bases to trimming and J lost 4 bases; unmatched junction nucleotides: 10. CDR1 is MGHRA, CDR2 YSYEKL, per germline.

The rearrangement joins TRBV4-2 to TRBJ2-7, with D unresolved. Trimming shortened V by 0 bases and J by 2 bases, and 14 bases separated the two germline ends. CDR3 length equals 16 residues. In germline, CDR1 is LGHNA, CDR2 YNFKEQ. The CDR3 DNA reads as TGTGCCAGCAGCCAAGATCCCTCGGGTACAACCTACGAGCAGTACTTC. It specifies CASSQDPSGTTYEQYF.

This chain joins TRBV30 and TRBJ2-4, with 9 bases lining up with TRBD1. CDR1 is GTSNPN, CDR2 SVGIG, per germline (reference sequence). This CDR3 comprises 14 residues. The V gene end was trimmed by 4 bases and the J gene end by 8 bases; junction bases not matched to a gene: 9. CDR3 bases: TGTGCCTGGACTAGACAGGGGGTTGGAGACATTCAGTACTTC. Translated: CAWTRQGVGDIQYF.

V is TRBV28 and J is TRBJ2-3; the D gene is possibly TRBD2 (5 bases). With 6 bases removed from V and 0 bases from J, the gap between germline ends came to 19 bases. The CDR3 loop spans 17 amino acids. Germline CDR1 is MDHEN and CDR2 is SYDVKM. The CDR3 bases are TGTGCCAGCAGCCTCATTTCGGGGAAACCTAGCACAGATACGCAGTATTTT. Translation: CASSLISGKPSTDTQYF.

The V and J genes are TRBV24-1 and TRBJ2-3; TRBD2 might be the D (5 bases). The CDR3 covers 17 residues. CDR1 is KGHDR, CDR2 SFDVKD, per germline. Trimming took off 1 base at V and 4 bases at J, with 17 bases between the two ends. In DNA form, the CDR3 reads TGTGCCACCAGTGATTTTGGGCTCGATGGGAGCCCAGATACGCAGTATTTT. This sequence encodes CATSDFGLDGSPDTQYF.

The CDR3 region is CASSHGQDYSYEQYF. The CDR3 DNA reads as TGCGCCAGCAGCCACGGACAGGACTACTCCTACGAGCAGTACTTC. V is TRBV4-1 and J is TRBJ2-7; D perhaps matches TRBD1 (7 bases). CDR1 MGHRA and CDR2 YSYEKL come from the germline V gene. V lost 3 bases to trimming and J lost 0 bases, with 12 bases between them. The CDR3 has 15 residues.

J is TRBJ1-4 and V is TRBV28; 9 nucleotides line up with TRBD1. Trimming cost V 1 base and J 8 bases; bases outside gene matches: 5. The V gene's germline CDR1 is MDHEN and CDR2 SYDVKM. This CDR3 has 15 amino acids. CDR3 protein: CASSLFGQGYEKLFF. DNA of the CDR3: TGTGCCAGCAGTTTATTCGGACAGGGGTACGAAAAACTGTTTTTT.

This clone appeared once. The chain combines TRBV6-2 or TRBV6-3 with TRBJ2-1; 9 nucleotides match TRBD2. CDR1 is MNHEY and CDR2 is SVGEGT in the germline V gene. This CDR3 has 14 residues. V lost 0 bases, J lost 9 bases, and 3 bases stayed unmatched. CDR3 sequence reads: CASSYSGGRVEQFF. CDR3 nucleotide sequence: TGTGCCAGCAGTTACTCGGGCGGGAGGGTTGAGCAGTTCTTC.

This clone was detected once. The chain joins TRBV2 to TRBJ1-3; D is unresolved. From germline, CDR1 is SNHLY and CDR2 FYNNEI. The ends were cut back, 9 bases at V and 2 bases at J, with 11 bases in the middle. The CDR3 spans 13 residues. CDR3 DNA sequence: TGTGCCAGTAGCGACTGGACTGGAAACACCATATATTTT. Its translation is CASSDWTGNTIYF.

The J gene is TRBJ2-3, the V gene TRBV2; D perhaps matches TRBD1 (6 bases). CDR1 and CDR2 (germline): SNHLY, FYNNEI. The V end was cut by 7 bases, the J end by 5 bases, with 13 bases between. The CDR3 sequence is 13 residues long. The CDR3 sequence is CASNPQGLDTQYF. CDR3 DNA sequence: TGTGCCAGCAATCCCCAGGGGTTAGATACGCAGTATTTT. Together with reference TRBV2 and TRBJ2-3, the CDR3 gives the full variable domain: EPEVTQTPSHQVTQMGQEVILRCVPISNHLYFYWYRQILGQKVEFLVSFYNNEISEKSEIFDDQFSVERPDGSNFTLKIRSTKLEDSAMYFCASNPQGLDTQYFGPGTRLTVL.

This chain uses TRBV30 with TRBJ1-2, with a weak D call TRBD1 (5 bases). The CDR3 is 13 residues long. V lost 3 bases and J 8 bases, leaving 16 bases between the germline ends. The germline gives CDR1 GTSNPN, CDR2 SVGIG (reference sequence). CDR3 nucleotides: TGTGCCTGGAGCGCCATGGGGCCGCAAGGCTACACCTTC. It encodes CAWSAMGPQGYTF.

The rearrangement links TRBV5-5 to TRBJ1-1; D unclear. Germline values: CDR1 SGHKS, CDR2 YYEKEE (reference sequence). This CDR3 is 15 amino acids long. Deletions cut 1 base from V and 2 bases from J, with 12 bases between. The chain's CDR3 is CASSLYEGVNTEAFF. Here the CDR3 DNA reads TGTGCCAGCAGCTTGTATGAGGGTGTAAACACTGAAGCTTTCTTT.

V gene TRBV18 combines with J gene TRBJ1-5, with 11 bases that match TRBD1. V shed 3 bases and J 5 bases; nucleotides not matched to a gene: 9. The CDR3 extends over 17 amino acids. Germline V gives CDR1 KGHSH, CDR2 LQKENI. Written as DNA, the CDR3 is TGTGCCAGCTCACCGAACGCCGGGACAGGGGGGGATCAGCCCCAGCATTTT. Translating it yields CASSPNAGTGGDQPQHF.

J is TRBJ2-1 and V is TRBV28; TRBD2 matches 11 bases. This CDR3 comprises 16 residues. The germline CDR1 and CDR2 sequences are MDHEN and SYDVKM. V lost 4 bases to trimming and J lost 5 bases; unmatched junction nucleotides: 7. The CDR3 here is CASSSMQTSGNNEQFF. The CDR3 bases are TGTGCCAGCAGTTCCATGCAGACTAGCGGGAACAATGAGCAGTTCTTC.

In its sample, this clone was seen a few times. The chain recombines TRBV29-1 with TRBJ1-3; no clear D gene. Germline assignment: CDR1 SQVTM and CDR2 ANQGSEA. V lost 4 bases and J 4 bases, leaving 5 bases between the germline ends. CDR3 size: 11 residues. This chain's CDR3 is CSVVRGNTIYF. CDR3 in DNA: TGCAGCGTTGTCAGGGGAAACACCATATATTTT. The whole variable domain, filled in from reference TRBV29-1 and TRBJ1-3, reads SAVISQKPSRDICQRGTSLTIQCQVDSQVTMMFWYRQQPGQSLTLIATANQGSEATYESGFVIDKFPISRPNLTFSTLTVSNMSPEDSSIYLCSVVRGNTIYFGEGSWLTVV.